The 4 T cell receptor beta chains in this list originate from one sample, sequenced in a study of T cells in Graves' hyperthyroidism and ophthalmopathy. What was amplified from RNA transcripts were TCR beta CDR3 regions. When the TCR CDR3 underwent first-round RT-PCR, the HTBI primer set was used. TCRdb called the multiplex PCR reads again in MiXCR, with one record for every CDR3 protein. The table records 250,000 to 400,000 distinct CDR3 sequences, approximately 14% of them present only once. The sequenced sample was blood. The source is a woman aged 40 to 50 with Graves' ophthalmopathy.

Ten or more counts support this clonotype. The chain carries TRBV29-1 and TRBJ2-1, with a possible D match to TRBD2 (6 bases). The CDR3 is 11 amino acids. The germline V gene has CDR1 SQVTM and CDR2 ANQGSEA. Trimming shortened V by 7 bases and J by 6 bases, and 10 bases separated the two germline ends. The CDR3 DNA reads as TGCAGCGCCGGACTAACCAATGAGCAGTTCTTC. Residues: CSAGLTNEQFF.

This clonotype was seen at least ten times. J is TRBJ1-1 and V is TRBV28; no clear D gene. Trimming cost V 2 bases and J 1 base, with 8 bases left between them. The V gene's germline CDR1 is MDHEN and CDR2 SYDVKM. The CDR3 spans 14 residues. For the CDR3, the DNA is TGTGCCAGCAGTTTAAGGCCGACGAACACTGAAGCTTTCTTT. Its translation: CASSLRPTNTEAFF.

This clonotype showed up many times. The gene calls are TRBV7-2 and TRBJ1-2; 9 bases match TRBD1. Germline trimming cut 5 bases from V and 5 bases from J; bases unmatched to any gene: 6. Germline CDR1 is SGHTA and CDR2 is FQGNSA. This CDR3 is built from 14 residues. CDR3 DNA sequence: TGTGCCAGCAGCGGAGGACAGGGGCGGTATGGCTACACCTTC. This gives the protein CASSGGQGRYGYTF.

This clonotype was detected many times. The chain links TRBV20-1 to TRBJ2-3, with D unresolved. V dropped 3 bases and J dropped 0 bases, with 16 bases sitting between them. The CDR3 has 16 amino acids. The germline V gene encodes CDR1 DFQATT and CDR2 SNEGSKA (reference sequence). The CDR3 nucleotides are TGCAGTGCTAGCTCAATCACGTTCACCAGCACAGATACGCAGTATTTT. This encodes CSASSITFTSTDTQYF.